The present T cell receptor (beta chain) was sequenced within a study of T cell repertoires in cytomegalovirus infection. From the reads, TCRdb called clonotypes with MiXCR, one entry per CDR3 protein. The sample holds around 900,000 distinct CDR3 sequences; around 31% are singletons and the top ten take about 14%. Concerning this clonotype itself: The antigen is not known.

V lost 4 bases, J lost 4 bases, and 4 bases stayed unmatched. Germline V gives CDR1 SQVTM, CDR2 ANQGSEA. The CDR3 length is 16 residues. The source is a human donor in good health (CMV status not recorded). Some clones in this sample may be carry-over from other donors' samples. V is TRBV29-1 and J is TRBJ2-1; 16 nucleotides agree with TRBD2. Sample: cultured CD8+ T cells from PBMCs, taken from culture after CMV antigen stimulation. CDR3 residues: CSVGGTSGGEYNEQFF. The CDR3, as DNA: TGCAGCGTTGGGGGGACTAGCGGGGGGGAATACAATGAGCAGTTCTTC.